This T cell receptor beta chain was recorded in a study of shared clonotypes between healthy human individuals. Findings and limits, study-wide: The study drew on few donors, limiting represented genetic and exposure-history diversity.

Each cell subset's genomic DNA was divided evenly among several immunoSEQ plates. Clones were read by immunoSEQ multiplex PCR, and TCRdb kept only the in-frame ones, dropping some. The sample consists of 2.5 million or so clones, approximately 90% of them appearing once. V dropped 2 bases and J dropped 0 bases, with 11 bases sitting between them. The CDR3 sequence is 16 residues long. From germline, CDR1 is SGHTA and CDR2 FQGNSA. Of note for this clone: Its antigen remains unidentified.

The V call is TRBV7-2, the J call TRBJ1-3, with D unclear. The clonotype comes from a man younger than 30 in good health. Specimen: naive CD4+ T cells sorted from blood. This sample's subset: CD45RA+ positively selected. The CDR3 coding sequence is TGTGCCAGCAGCTTAATTCCGGCCAACTCTGGAAACACCATATATTTT. Protein product: CASSLIPANSGNTIYF.